The T cell receptor beta chain under discussion was sequenced for a study of blood T cells in healthy people across ages. Together with a sample-barcoded 5' primer, a J-beta primer mix was included in a second PCR lasting roughly 7 to 11 cycles. Each CDR3 protein is one row after TCRdb ran MiXCR on the 5' RACE reads. The sample holds 500,000 to 650,000 distinct CDR3 sequences; about 29% are singletons and the top ten take roughly 3.5%. The CDR3 runs to 14 residues. V trimming: 4 bases; J trimming: 5 bases; junction bases outside the gene matches: 5. Germline V gene sequence: CDR1 LGHDT, CDR2 YNNKEL (reference sequence). These data were likewise used in another study, on T cells of mothers and their children. That report adds: All donors were healthy and Caucasian; they were a few mothers and their six children.

Sequenced: blood. This chain links TRBV3-1 with TRBJ2-5, with 9 bases aligning to TRBD2. The source is a boy aged 2-9 years in good health. CDR3 sequence (DNA): TGTGCCAGCAGCCGGGCTAGCGGGGAGGAGACCCAGTACTTC. This sequence encodes CASSRASGEETQYF.